The rows below give T cell receptor beta chains drawn from one sample of a study of blood T cell repertoires in COVID-19. Clones were read by immunoSEQ multiplex PCR, and TCRdb kept only the in-frame ones, dropping some. The table lists approximately 70,000 clones, 90% to 95% of them singletons. Sequencing input: peripheral blood. The receptor set was obtained from a man aged 35 to 55 with COVID-19, enrolled during active disease. Both conserved end residues are part of each CDR3. The D gene is left open where the match is weak. Only part of the rows carry a size: once, few, many, or a class if the clone is expanded.

D gene: TRBD2; V gene: TRBV5-4; clone size: NA; J gene: TRBJ2-1; CDR3 protein: CASSLGLAGGGEQFF; CDR3 DNA: TGTGCCAGCAGCTTGGGACTAGCGGGGGGGGGTGAGCAGTTCTTC
D gene: TRBD2; V gene: TRBV14; clone size: NA; J gene: TRBJ2-2; CDR3 protein: CASSQEGSGGPLPGELFF; CDR3 DNA: TGTGCCAGCAGCCAAGAGGGTAGCGGGGGCCCCCTCCCCGGGGAGCTGTTTTTT
D gene: TRBD2; V gene: TRBV14; clone size: NA; J gene: TRBJ2-2; CDR3 protein: CASSQGWTSGGAVGELFF; CDR3 DNA: TGTGCCAGCAGCCAAGGCTGGACTAGCGGGGGGGCTGTCGGGGAGCTGTTTTTT
D gene: NA; V gene: TRBV5-1; clone size: NA; J gene: TRBJ2-7; CDR3 protein: CASSTTGFDYEQYF; CDR3 DNA: TGCGCCAGCAGCACTACAGGTTTCGACTACGAGCAGTACTTC
D gene: TRBD2; V gene: TRBV30; clone size: NA; J gene: TRBJ2-2; CDR3 protein: CAWSSGVNSKGELFF; CDR3 DNA: TGTGCCTGGAGTAGCGGGGTCAATTCGAAAGGGGAGCTGTTTTTT
D gene: NA; V gene: TRBV18; clone size: NA; J gene: TRBJ1-5; CDR3 protein: CASSPSEANQPQHF; CDR3 DNA: TGTGCCAGCTCACCTTCGGAAGCGAATCAGCCCCAGCATTTT
D gene: NA; V gene: TRBV20-1; clone size: NA; J gene: TRBJ1-3; CDR3 protein: CSASPDGLSGNTIYF; CDR3 DNA: TGCAGTGCTAGTCCAGATGGACTTTCTGGAAACACCATATATTTT
D gene: TRBD1; V gene: TRBV19; clone size: NA; J gene: TRBJ2-5; CDR3 protein: CASSPGQGAGETQYF; CDR3 DNA: TGTGCCAGTAGTCCTGGACAGGGGGCGGGAGAGACCCAGTACTTC
D gene: NA; V gene: TRBV10-2; clone size: NA; J gene: TRBJ1-2; CDR3 protein: CASKSPGGQGYTF; CDR3 DNA: TGCGCCAGCAAGAGTCCTGGGGGCCAAGGCTACACCTTC
D gene: NA; V gene: TRBV28; clone size: NA; J gene: TRBJ1-2; CDR3 protein: CASSTTDGYTF; CDR3 DNA: TGTGCCAGCAGTACTACGGATGGCTACACCTTC
D gene: TRBD1; V gene: TRBV28; clone size: NA; J gene: TRBJ1-5; CDR3 protein: CASRRDSNQPQHF; CDR3 DNA: TGTGCCAGCAGAAGGGACAGTAATCAGCCCCAGCATTTT
D gene: NA; V gene: TRBV27; clone size: NA; J gene: TRBJ2-7; CDR3 protein: CASSLGGPAYEQYF; CDR3 DNA: TGTGCCAGCAGTTTAGGAGGCCCCGCCTACGAGCAGTACTTC
D gene: TRBD1; V gene: TRBV19; clone size: NA; J gene: TRBJ1-6; CDR3 protein: CASSRQGNNSPLHF; CDR3 DNA: TGTGCCAGTAGCAGACAGGGCAATAATTCACCCCTCCACTTT
D gene: TRBD2; V gene: TRBV12-5; clone size: NA; J gene: TRBJ2-2; CDR3 protein: CASGLDGQRGGTGELFF; CDR3 DNA: TGTGCTAGTGGTTTGGACGGTCAGCGGGGGGGCACCGGGGAGCTGTTTTTT
D gene: NA; V gene: TRBV10-2; clone size: NA; J gene: TRBJ2-7; CDR3 protein: CASQGGTFHEQYF; CDR3 DNA: TGCGCCAGTCAGGGTGGGACTTTCCACGAGCAGTACTTC
D gene: NA; V gene: TRBV14; clone size: NA; J gene: TRBJ2-7; CDR3 protein: CASSYSDTFSYEQYF; CDR3 DNA: TGTGCCAGCAGCTACTCCGACACGTTTTCCTACGAGCAGTACTTC
D gene: NA; V gene: TRBV12-3/TRBV12-4; clone size: NA; J gene: TRBJ2-3; CDR3 protein: CASSFTTTDTQYF; CDR3 DNA: TGTGCCAGCAGTTTTACAACCACAGATACGCAGTATTTT
D gene: NA; V gene: TRBV2; clone size: NA; J gene: TRBJ2-7; CDR3 protein: CASSRDIGYEQYF; CDR3 DNA: TGTGCCAGCAGTCGGGACATAGGTTACGAGCAGTACTTC
D gene: NA; V gene: TRBV5-5; clone size: NA; J gene: TRBJ1-2; CDR3 protein: CASSSNNQGFYGYTF; CDR3 DNA: TGTGCCAGCAGCTCCAATAACCAGGGTTTCTATGGCTACACCTTC
D gene: TRBD2; V gene: TRBV11-2; clone size: few; J gene: TRBJ2-7; CDR3 protein: CASSSLLKTSGHYEQYF; CDR3 DNA: TGTGCCAGCAGCTCACTTCTTAAGACTAGCGGACACTACGAGCAGTACTTC
D gene: NA; V gene: TRBV3-1/TRBV3-2; clone size: NA; J gene: TRBJ2-3; CDR3 protein: CASSQPYGGGTDTQYF; CDR3 DNA: TGTGCCAGCAGCCAACCCTACGGGGGTGGGACAGATACGCAGTATTTT
D gene: NA; V gene: TRBV19; clone size: NA; J gene: TRBJ1-6; CDR3 protein: CASSIGGNPAHSPLHF; CDR3 DNA: TGTGCCAGTAGTATAGGAGGAAACCCAGCCCATTCACCCCTCCACTTT
D gene: NA; V gene: TRBV9; clone size: NA; J gene: TRBJ1-6; CDR3 protein: CASSGPGGSPLHF; CDR3 DNA: TGTGCCAGCAGCGGGCCTGGAGGTTCACCCCTCCACTTT
D gene: TRBD1; V gene: TRBV3-1/TRBV3-2; clone size: NA; J gene: TRBJ1-2; CDR3 protein: CASSQTVQGAPGYTF; CDR3 DNA: TGTGCCAGCAGCCAGACGGTACAGGGGGCGCCTGGCTACACCTTC
D gene: NA; V gene: TRBV6-1; clone size: NA; J gene: TRBJ1-1; CDR3 protein: CASSLRQNTEAFF; CDR3 DNA: TGTGCCAGCAGTCTTCGACAGAACACTGAAGCTTTCTTT
D gene: NA; V gene: TRBV20-1; clone size: few; J gene: TRBJ1-2; CDR3 protein: CSASGVDTPYGYTF; CDR3 DNA: TGCAGTGCTAGTGGGGTTGACACTCCCTATGGCTACACCTTC
D gene: TRBD1; V gene: TRBV7-2; clone size: NA; J gene: TRBJ2-7; CDR3 protein: CASSFLTGGGEQYF; CDR3 DNA: TGTGCCAGCAGCTTTTTGACAGGGGGTGGGGAGCAGTACTTC
D gene: TRBD1; V gene: TRBV5-1; clone size: NA; J gene: TRBJ1-2; CDR3 protein: CASSLNVGTGGHGYTF; CDR3 DNA: TGCGCCAGCAGCTTAAATGTAGGGACAGGGGGCCATGGCTACACCTTC
D gene: TRBD1; V gene: TRBV6-5; clone size: NA; J gene: TRBJ2-7; CDR3 protein: CASSSIQGEYEQYF; CDR3 DNA: TGTGCCAGCAGTTCGATACAGGGGGAGTACGAGCAGTACTTC
D gene: TRBD1; V gene: TRBV28; clone size: NA; J gene: TRBJ1-1; CDR3 protein: CASSRGTGREAFF; CDR3 DNA: TGTGCCAGCAGTCGTGGGACAGGGCGGGAAGCTTTCTTT
D gene: NA; V gene: TRBV15; clone size: once; J gene: TRBJ2-7; CDR3 protein: CATSRARVGGLSYEQYF; CDR3 DNA: TGTGCCACCAGCAGAGCCCGAGTAGGGGGTTTATCCTACGAGCAGTACTTC
D gene: NA; V gene: TRBV28; clone size: NA; J gene: TRBJ1-2; CDR3 protein: CASSLTGNGYTF; CDR3 DNA: TGTGCCAGCAGTCTAACAGGGAATGGCTACACCTTC
D gene: NA; V gene: TRBV3-1/TRBV3-2; clone size: NA; J gene: TRBJ2-3; CDR3 protein: CASSQPGSQGTQYF; CDR3 DNA: TGTGCCAGCAGCCAACCTGGATCCCAGGGGACGCAGTATTTT
D gene: TRBD2; V gene: TRBV19; clone size: NA; J gene: TRBJ2-7; CDR3 protein: CASSSGLNYEQYF; CDR3 DNA: TGTGCCAGTAGTTCGGGACTAAACTACGAGCAGTACTTC
D gene: NA; V gene: TRBV6-5; clone size: NA; J gene: TRBJ1-1; CDR3 protein: CASRAYEAFF; CDR3 DNA: TGTGCCAGCCGAGCCTATGAAGCTTTCTTT
D gene: TRBD2; V gene: TRBV5-8; clone size: NA; J gene: TRBJ2-5; CDR3 protein: CASSPGTSGGIQETQYF; CDR3 DNA: TGTGCCAGCAGCCCCGGGACTAGCGGGGGGATCCAAGAGACCCAGTACTTC
D gene: TRBD2; V gene: TRBV29-1; clone size: NA; J gene: TRBJ2-2; CDR3 protein: CSVASGPNTGELFF; CDR3 DNA: TGCAGCGTCGCTAGCGGCCCTAACACCGGGGAGCTGTTTTTT
D gene: TRBD1; V gene: TRBV28; clone size: NA; J gene: TRBJ2-5; CDR3 protein: CASSLPQQGAGETQYF; CDR3 DNA: TGTGCCAGCAGTTTACCCCAACAGGGGGCAGGGGAGACCCAGTACTTC
D gene: NA; V gene: TRBV5-6; clone size: NA; J gene: TRBJ2-5; CDR3 protein: CASSLGGQETQYF; CDR3 DNA: TGTGCCAGCAGCCTCGGGGGACAAGAGACCCAGTACTTC
D gene: NA; V gene: TRBV6-5; clone size: once; J gene: TRBJ1-2; CDR3 protein: CASSSHSVQEYGYTF; CDR3 DNA: TGTGCCAGCAGTTCCCACAGTGTACAGGAGTATGGCTACACCTTC
D gene: NA; V gene: TRBV3-1/TRBV3-2; clone size: NA; J gene: TRBJ1-2; CDR3 protein: CASSQDHVGAYGYTF; CDR3 DNA: TGTGCCAGCAGCCAAGATCACGTGGGCGCCTATGGCTACACCTTC
D gene: TRBD1; V gene: TRBV5-1; clone size: NA; J gene: TRBJ2-1; CDR3 protein: CASSLARDRVVNEQFF; CDR3 DNA: TGCGCCAGCAGCTTGGCCCGGGACAGGGTAGTCAATGAGCAGTTCTTC
D gene: NA; V gene: TRBV3-1/TRBV3-2; clone size: NA; J gene: TRBJ2-3; CDR3 protein: CASSQRATDTQYF; CDR3 DNA: TGTGCCAGCAGCCAGAGGGCCACAGATACGCAGTATTTT
D gene: NA; V gene: TRBV19; clone size: NA; J gene: TRBJ1-2; CDR3 protein: CASSVLRDGGNGYTF; CDR3 DNA: TGTGCCAGTAGTGTACTCCGGGACGGAGGGAATGGCTACACCTTC
D gene: TRBD1; V gene: TRBV5-1; clone size: NA; J gene: TRBJ1-6; CDR3 protein: CASKVGQAATDYSPLHF; CDR3 DNA: TGCGCCAGCAAGGTAGGACAGGCGGCTACCGACTATTCACCCCTCCACTTT
D gene: NA; V gene: TRBV14; clone size: once; J gene: TRBJ2-5; CDR3 protein: CASSRDIQETQYF; CDR3 DNA: TGTGCCAGCAGTCGGGACATACAAGAGACCCAGTACTTC
D gene: TRBD2; V gene: TRBV6-5; clone size: NA; J gene: TRBJ2-1; CDR3 protein: CASSRRLAGSGEQFF; CDR3 DNA: TGTGCCAGCAGCCGCCGACTAGCGGGGTCGGGTGAGCAGTTCTTC